This T cell receptor beta chain was found in a study of regulatory T cells in long-lasting Graves disease. Study context: More than 5 years of antithyroid drugs with positive TSH receptor antibodies defined persistent Graves' disease.

In building TCR beta libraries, iRepertoire HTBI primers were used together with Arm-PCR of CDR3 regions. TCRdb re-called the multiplex PCR reads with MiXCR, one entry per CDR3 protein. The data contain about 460,000 distinct CDR3 sequences, roughly 22% of them seen just once; the ten biggest clones take up roughly 13%. The J segment lost 7 bases and the V segment lost 4 bases, leaving 8 bases of the junction unmatched. This CDR3 contains 14 residues. The V gene's germline CDR1 is LNHDA and CDR2 SQIVND (reference sequence). A few counts support this clonotype. Antigen: not known. The time point denotes: persistent/refractory GD, antithyroid drugs over 5 years with positive TRAb. PBMCs were the source of the RNA used for TCR sequencing. Study-wide results and limits: Between persistent patients, a few thousand public clonotypes were shared, exceeding the 800 to 1,000 shared between new patients. Repertoires from persistent disease leaned toward TRBV28, TRBJ1-2 and TRBJ2-5.

The specimen comprised peripheral blood mononuclear cells (PBMCs), sampled when the disease was refractory, from a patient treated with antithyroid drugs. This receptor was taken from a female donor with Graves disease. The chain has TRBV19 and TRBJ1-2, with TRBD1 matching 8 bases. The CDR3 loop is CASSTHRGNLGYTF. CDR3 bases: TGTGCCAGTAGTACTCACAGGGGGAATCTTGGCTACACCTTC.